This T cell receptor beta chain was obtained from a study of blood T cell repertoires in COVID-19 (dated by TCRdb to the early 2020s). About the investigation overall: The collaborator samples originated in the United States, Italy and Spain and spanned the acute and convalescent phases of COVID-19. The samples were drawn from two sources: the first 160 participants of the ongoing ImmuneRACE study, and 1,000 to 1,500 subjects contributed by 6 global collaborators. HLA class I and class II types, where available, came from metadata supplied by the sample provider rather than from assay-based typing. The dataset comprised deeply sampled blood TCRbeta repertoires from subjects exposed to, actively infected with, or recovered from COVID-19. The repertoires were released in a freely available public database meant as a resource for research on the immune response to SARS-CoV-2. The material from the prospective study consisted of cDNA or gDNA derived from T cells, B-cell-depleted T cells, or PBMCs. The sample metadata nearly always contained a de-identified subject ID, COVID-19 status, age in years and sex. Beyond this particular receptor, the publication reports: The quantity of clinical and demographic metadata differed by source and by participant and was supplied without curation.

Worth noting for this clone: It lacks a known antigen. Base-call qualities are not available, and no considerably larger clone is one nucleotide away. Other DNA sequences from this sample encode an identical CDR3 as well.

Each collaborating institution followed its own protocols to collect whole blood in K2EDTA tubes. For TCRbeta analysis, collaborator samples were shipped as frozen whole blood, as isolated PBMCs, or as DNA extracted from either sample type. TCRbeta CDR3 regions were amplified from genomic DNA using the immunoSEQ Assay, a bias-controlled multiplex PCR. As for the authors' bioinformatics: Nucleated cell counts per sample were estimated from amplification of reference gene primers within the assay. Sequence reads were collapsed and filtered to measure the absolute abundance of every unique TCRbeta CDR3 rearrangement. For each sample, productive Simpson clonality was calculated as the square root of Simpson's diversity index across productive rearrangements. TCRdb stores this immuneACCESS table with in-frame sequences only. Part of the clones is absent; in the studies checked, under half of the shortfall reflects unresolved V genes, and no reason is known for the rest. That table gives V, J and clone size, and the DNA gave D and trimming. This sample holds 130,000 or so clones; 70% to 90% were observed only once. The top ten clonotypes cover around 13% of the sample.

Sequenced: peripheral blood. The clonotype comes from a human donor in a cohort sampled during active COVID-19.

The DNA is as follows: TGTGCCAGCAGCTTAGAAGGGGGCGGCAATCAGCCCCAGCATTTT. The encoded protein is CASSLEGGGNQPQHF. This chain joins TRBV7-9 to TRBJ1-5; 7 bases in the middle match TRBD1. V is trimmed back by 1 base and J by 2 bases, and the junction contains 2 bases that no gene match accounts for. Its CDR3 holds 15 amino acids, cysteine through phenylalanine. Left in the record is the CDR3 DNA by itself, 45 bases read in frame from the first base. CDR1 and CDR2, looked up from the germline V gene (reference sequence), are SEHNR and FQNEAQ.